The 9 T cell receptor beta chains listed next were all sequenced from one sample in a study of cytomegalovirus exposure and HLA in healthy donors. PCR primers comprised 60 Vbeta and 13 Jbeta primers. This table comes from immunoSEQ multiplex PCR, and its TCRdb copy is limited to in-frame clones, with some not included. There are 90,000 to 150,000 clones in the sample; around 60% occur only once, and over 8% lies in the top ten. Sequenced input: PBMCs. These receptor sequences come from a man in his forties in good health and CMV-seropositive.

The genes are TRBV27 and TRBJ2-1; no clear D. CDR1 MNHEY and CDR2 SMNVEV come from the germline V gene (reference sequence). The CDR3 contains 13 residues. The ends were cut back, 4 bases at V and 3 bases at J, with 7 bases in the middle. The CDR3 DNA sequence: TGTGCCAGCAGTTACACGAACTACAATGAGCAGTTCTTC. It is translated as CASSYTNYNEQFF.

The rearrangement uses TRBV5-6 and TRBJ2-3; 9 bases align to TRBD1. Looked up from germline, CDR1 is SGHDT and CDR2 is YYEEEE. The CDR3 is made up of 14 amino acids. The ends lost 3 bases at V and 5 bases at J; junction bases unmatched: 4. The CDR3 here is CASSSPGQGDTQYF. In DNA, the CDR3 is TGTGCCAGCAGCTCTCCGGGACAGGGAGATACGCAGTATTTT. Filled out from reference TRBV5-6 and TRBJ2-3, the complete variable domain reads DAGVTQSPTHLIKTRGQQVTLRCSPKSGHDTVSWYQQALGQGPQFIFQYYEEEERQRGNFPDRFSGHQFPNYSSELNVNALLLGDSALYLCASSSPGQGDTQYFGPGTRLTVL.

This sequence joins TRBV6-1 and TRBJ1-1; D unclear. Germline lookup yields CDR1 MNHNS and CDR2 SASEGT. V was pared by 1 base and J by 10 bases, with 10 bases between. CDR3 length equals 12 residues. The CDR3 spells CASSEGRAGAFF. CDR3 DNA sequence: TGTGCCAGCAGTGAAGGGAGGGCGGGAGCTTTCTTT.

The chain employs TRBV28 and TRBJ2-7; D call uncertain. The CDR3 covers 12 residues. The V gene's germline CDR1 is MDHEN and CDR2 SYDVKM. V was trimmed by 6 bases and J by 6 bases, leaving 12 bases between them. DNA of the CDR3: TGTGCCAGCAGGCAGATCGAGGCCGAGCAGTACTTC. The encoded protein is CASRQIEAEQYF. Full variable domain (remainder filled in from reference TRBV28 and TRBJ2-7): DVKVTQSSRYLVKRTGEKVFLECVQDMDHENMFWYRQDPGLGLRLIYFSYDVKMKEKGDIPEGYSVSREKKERFSLILESASTNQTSMYLCASRQIEAEQYFGPGTRLTVT.

This clone has just a few counts. The chain has TRBV6-5 and TRBJ1-6; 9 bases line up with TRBD1. This CDR3 has 16 amino acids. The V segment lost 0 bases and the J segment 10 bases; nucleotides outside the gene matches: 7. Germline CDR1 MNHEY, CDR2 SVGAGI. CDR3 protein: CASSYSKRTGESPLHF. CDR3 nucleotide sequence: TGTGCCAGCAGTTACTCAAAGCGGACAGGGGAATCACCCCTCCACTTT.

V usage is TRBV7-3 and J usage is TRBJ2-1; tentative D call: TRBD2 (6 bases). CDR3 length: 15 residues. V was pared by 5 bases and J by 5 bases, with 16 bases between. Germline assignment: CDR1 SGHTA and CDR2 FQGTGA. The CDR3 DNA reads as TGTGCCAGCAGCATGACCGGGACTGCTAACAATGAGCAGTTCTTC. It specifies CASSMTGTANNEQFF.

This clone appeared a few times. The J gene is TRBJ2-3, the V gene TRBV5-4, with a possible D match to TRBD2 (6 bases). The CDR3 is 14 amino acids. The germline V and J ends were trimmed by 0 bases and 3 bases, with 8 bases remaining between them. The germline gives CDR1 SGHNT, CDR2 YYREEE (reference sequence). The DNA for the CDR3 is TGTGCCAGCAGCTTGGATAGCGGTACAGATACGCAGTATTTT. Protein product: CASSLDSGTDTQYF. The entire variable domain, with the rest obtained from reference TRBV5-4 and TRBJ2-3, is as follows: ETGVTQSPTHLIKTRGQQVTLRCSSQSGHNTVSWYQQALGQGPQFIFQYYREEENGRGNFPPRFSGLQFPNYSSELNVNALELDDSALYLCASSLDSGTDTQYFGPGTRLTVL.

This chain connects TRBV9 to TRBJ2-2; tentatively, D is TRBD2 (5 bases). Germline V gene data show CDR1 as SGDLS and CDR2 as YYNGEE. The CDR3 runs 15 residues. V dropped 0 bases and J dropped 7 bases, with 13 bases sitting between them. The CDR3 region is CASSVGGRGNGELFF. Here the CDR3 DNA reads TGTGCCAGCAGCGTAGGTGGGAGAGGAAACGGGGAGCTGTTTTTT.

This chain connects TRBV18 to TRBJ1-1; TRBD1 is a possible D gene (5 bases). Trimming cost V 2 bases and J 0 bases, with 10 bases left between them. The germline V gene encodes CDR1 KGHSH and CDR2 LQKENI. CDR3 length: 15 residues. The CDR3 loop is CASSPSSTVNTEAFF. The CDR3 DNA is TGTGCCAGCTCACCATCTTCGACAGTGAACACTGAAGCTTTCTTT. Complete variable domain (other parts from reference TRBV18 and TRBJ1-1): NAGVMQNPRHLVRRRGQEARLRCSPMKGHSHVYWYRQLPEEGLKFMVYLQKENIIDESGMPKERFSAEFPKEGPSILRIQQVVRGDSAAYFCASSPSSTVNTEAFFGQGTRLTVV.